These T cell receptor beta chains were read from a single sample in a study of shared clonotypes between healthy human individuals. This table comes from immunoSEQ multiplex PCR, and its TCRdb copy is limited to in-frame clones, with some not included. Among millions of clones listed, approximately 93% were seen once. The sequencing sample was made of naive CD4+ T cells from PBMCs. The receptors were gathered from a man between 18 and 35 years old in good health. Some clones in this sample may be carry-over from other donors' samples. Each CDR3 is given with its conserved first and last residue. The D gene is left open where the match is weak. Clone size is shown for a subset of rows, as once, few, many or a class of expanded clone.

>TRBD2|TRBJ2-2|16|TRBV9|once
TGTGCCAGCAGCGTAGCGCCAGCGGGAGGTCCCGGGGAGCTGTTTTTT
CASSVAPAGGPGELFF
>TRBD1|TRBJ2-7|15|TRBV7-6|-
TGTGCCAGCAGCTCGTGGACAGGGAAGACGTACGAGCAGTACTTC
CASSSWTGKTYEQYF
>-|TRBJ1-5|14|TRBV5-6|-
TGTGCCAGCAGCTCCATAGGGGCAATCATGCCCCAGCATTTT
CASSSIGAIMPQHF
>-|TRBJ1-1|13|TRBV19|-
TGTGCCAGTAGTATACGCCGGGACGGTGAAGCTTTCTTT
CASSIRRDGEAFF
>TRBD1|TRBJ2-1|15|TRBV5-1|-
TGCGCCAGCAGCGACCCTGAGACAGGGTACAATGAGCAGTTCTTC
CASSDPETGYNEQFF
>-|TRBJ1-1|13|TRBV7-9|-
TGTGCCAGCAGCGGTCGGACGGGCACTGAAGCTTTCTTT
CASSGRTGTEAFF
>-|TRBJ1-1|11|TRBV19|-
TGTGCCAGTGTGGAGTACACTGAAGCTTTCTTT
CASVEYTEAFF
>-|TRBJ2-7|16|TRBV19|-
TGTGCCAGTAGTATTTCTGGGGCAGCCAGCTCCTACGAGCAGTACTTC
CASSISGAASSYEQYF
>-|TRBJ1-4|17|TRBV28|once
TGTGCCAGCAGTTCTCCTTATCTGTCAGGGACTAATGAAAAACTGTTTTTT
CASSSPYLSGTNEKLFF
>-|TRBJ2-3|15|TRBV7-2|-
TGTGCCAGCAGCTTAGATAGCGGAAGCACAGATACGCAGTATTTT
CASSLDSGSTDTQYF
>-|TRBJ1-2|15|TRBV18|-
TGTGCCAGCTCACCGCTGCCGGGACCTACGAGCCTCTCCACCTTC
CASSPLPGPTSLSTF
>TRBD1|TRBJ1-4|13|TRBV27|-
TGTGCCAGCAGGGCAGGGGGGGCCGGAAAACTGTTTTTT
CASRAGGAGKLFF
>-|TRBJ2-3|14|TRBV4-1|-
TGCGCCAGCAGCCAGCTTACTAGCACAGATACGCAGTATTTT
CASSQLTSTDTQYF
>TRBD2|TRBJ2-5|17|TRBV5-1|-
TGCGCCAGCAGCTGGGAGGGTAGCGGGAGAGGTCTTGAGACCCAGTACTTC
CASSWEGSGRGLETQYF
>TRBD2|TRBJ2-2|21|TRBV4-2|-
TGTGCCAGCAGCCAAGAATGGGGGCCTGCTAGCGGGAGTAGCCGGACCGGGGAGCTGTTTTTT
CASSQEWGPASGSSRTGELFF
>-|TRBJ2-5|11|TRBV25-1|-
TGTGCCAGCAGTGAAGTTGAGACCCAGTACTTC
CASSEVETQYF
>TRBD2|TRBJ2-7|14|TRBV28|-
TGTGCCAGCAGTCTCCTAGCGGGGTCGAGGGAGCAGTACTTC
CASSLLAGSREQYF
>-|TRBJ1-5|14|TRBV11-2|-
TGTGCCAGCAGCCCCGGTTTCGGGGATCAGCCCCAGCATTTT
CASSPGFGDQPQHF
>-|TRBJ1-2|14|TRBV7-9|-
TGTGCCAGCAGCGCCCCGGGGGGGGCTGGAGGCTACACCTTC
CASSAPGGAGGYTF
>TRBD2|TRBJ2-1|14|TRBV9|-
TGTGCCAGCAGCCTGGGACTAGCGGACAATGAGCAGTTCTTC
CASSLGLADNEQFF
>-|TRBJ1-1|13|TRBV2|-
TGTGCCAGCAGTGTAAGGGGGGACACTGAAGCTTTCTTT
CASSVRGDTEAFF
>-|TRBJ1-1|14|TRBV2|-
TGTGCCAGCAGTGCCTCCACGGCGAGCACTGAAGCTTTCTTT
CASSASTASTEAFF
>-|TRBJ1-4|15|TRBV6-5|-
TGTGCCGAACTCCCGTGGGACTCGGCTAATGAAAAACTGTTTTTT
CAELPWDSANEKLFF
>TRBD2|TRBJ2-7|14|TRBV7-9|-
TGTGCCAGCAGCCCACTAGCGGGAGTTTACGAGCAGTACTTC
CASSPLAGVYEQYF
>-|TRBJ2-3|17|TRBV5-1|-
TGCGCCAGCAGCTTGAACGGAGTCAGACGCGGGTCGGATACGCAGTATTTT
CASSLNGVRRGSDTQYF
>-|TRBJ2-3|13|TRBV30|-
TGTGCCTGGAGTGCCGGACCGAGAGATACGCAGTATTTT
CAWSAGPRDTQYF
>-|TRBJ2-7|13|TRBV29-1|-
TGCAGCGGATGGACAGCTTTTTCCTACGAGCAGTACTTC
CSGWTAFSYEQYF
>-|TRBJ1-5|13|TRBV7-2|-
TGTGCCAGCAGCTTATCGGGAGCCGAGCCCCAGCATTTT
CASSLSGAEPQHF
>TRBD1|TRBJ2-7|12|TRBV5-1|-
TGCGCCAGCAGCCAAGCCGACAGGGAGTGGTACTTC
CASSQADREWYF
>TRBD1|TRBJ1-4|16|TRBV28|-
TGTGCCAGCCTGGGGACAGGGGGCGGAGCGTGGGAAAAACTGTTTTTT
CASLGTGGGAWEKLFF
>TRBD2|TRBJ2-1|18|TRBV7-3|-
TGTGCCAGCAGCCCTTCGGGGCGGGGGGTTCGTAGAAGCAATGAGCAGTTCTTC
CASSPSGRGVRRSNEQFF
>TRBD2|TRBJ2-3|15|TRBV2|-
TGTGCCAGCAGACAACTAGCGGGAGGGACAGATACGCAGTATTTT
CASRQLAGGTDTQYF
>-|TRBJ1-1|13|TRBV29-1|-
TGCAGCGTCCGGGGGGTATTAGTAACTGAAGCTTTCTTT
CSVRGVLVTEAFF
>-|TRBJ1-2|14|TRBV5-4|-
TGTGCCAGCAGAAAACGACAGGCTAACTATGGCTACACCTTC
CASRKRQANYGYTF
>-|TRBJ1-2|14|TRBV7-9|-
TGTGCCAGCAGCTTAGCGGGGGTGGGCTATGGCTACACCTTC
CASSLAGVGYGYTF
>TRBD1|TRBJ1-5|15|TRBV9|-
TGTGCCAGCAGCGTAGGTCCGACAGGGGCTCAGCCCCAGCATTTT
CASSVGPTGAQPQHF
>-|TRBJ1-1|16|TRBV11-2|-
TGTGCCAGCAGCTTAGCCTTCAGCGGGGTGAACACTGAAGCTTTCTTT
CASSLAFSGVNTEAFF
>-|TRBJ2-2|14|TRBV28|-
TGTGCCAGCAGGAGGGGACAAAACACCGGGGAGCTGTTTTTT
CASRRGQNTGELFF
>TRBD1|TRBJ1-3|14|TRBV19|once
TGTGCCAGTAGCAGGGGGCAACAAGGAAACACCATATATTTT
CASSRGQQGNTIYF
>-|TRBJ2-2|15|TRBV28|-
TGTGCCAGCAGCGGGGGCAGGGGGTATACCGGGGAGCTGTTTTTT
CASSGGRGYTGELFF
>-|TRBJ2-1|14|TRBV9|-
TGTGCCAGCAGCGTAGCGGGAGTGGCGAATGAGCAGTTCTTC
CASSVAGVANEQFF
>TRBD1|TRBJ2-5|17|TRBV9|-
TGTGCCAGCAGCGTAGGGCCGGGACAGGGGGAATGGGAGACCCAGTACTTC
CASSVGPGQGEWETQYF
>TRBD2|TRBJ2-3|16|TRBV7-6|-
TGTGCCAGCAGCCCTGGTCCAGCGGGGGACACAGATACGCAGTATTTT
CASSPGPAGDTDTQYF
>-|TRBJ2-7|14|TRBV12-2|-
TGTGCAAGTCGCTTAGGCCGGCCCAGCTACGAGCAGTACTTC
CASRLGRPSYEQYF
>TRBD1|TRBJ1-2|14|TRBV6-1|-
TGTGCCAGCAGGGACAGGGGGCTGAGCTATGGCTACACCTTC
CASRDRGLSYGYTF
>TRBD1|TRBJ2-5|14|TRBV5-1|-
TGCGCCAGCAGCGAGCCGGGACAGAAAGAGACCCAGTACTTC
CASSEPGQKETQYF
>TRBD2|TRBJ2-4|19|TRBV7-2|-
TGTGCCAGCAGCTTTTTCCAGCGGGAGGCCAGGGGAGCCAAAAACATTCAGTACTTC
CASSFFQREARGAKNIQYF
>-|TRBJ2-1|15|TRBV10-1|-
TGCGCCAGCAGTGACTCTGGGCTGGGGGACAATGAGCAGTTCTTC
CASSDSGLGDNEQFF
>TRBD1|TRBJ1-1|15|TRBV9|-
TGTGCCAGCAGCGTAGGGCAGGGGGCTGCCACTGAAGCTTTCTTT
CASSVGQGAATEAFF
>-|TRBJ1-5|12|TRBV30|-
TGTGCCTGGAGTGCAGGGAATCAGCCCCAGCATTTT
CAWSAGNQPQHF
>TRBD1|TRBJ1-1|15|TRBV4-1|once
TGCGCCAGCAGGCCCCCGGGACAGGGAAACACTGAAGCTTTCTTT
CASRPPGQGNTEAFF
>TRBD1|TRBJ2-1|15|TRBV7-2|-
TGTGCCAGCAGCCCCGGGACAGGGGGCTTTCATGAGCAGTTCTTC
CASSPGTGGFHEQFF
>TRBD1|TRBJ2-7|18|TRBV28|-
TGTGCCAGCAGTAGTTTATGGTCGGACAGGGACAGGGGTGACGAGCAGTACTTC
CASSSLWSDRDRGDEQYF
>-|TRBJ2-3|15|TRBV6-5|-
TGTGCCAGCAGTTACTCGACGGGAGTTGTGAATACGCAGTATTTT
CASSYSTGVVNTQYF
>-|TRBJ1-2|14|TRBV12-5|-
TGTGCTAGTGGTTTGGAAACAGGGTTCTATGGCTACACCTTC
CASGLETGFYGYTF
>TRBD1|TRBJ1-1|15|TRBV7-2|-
TGTGCCAGCAGCTTAGTGACAGGGTTATACACTGAAGCTTTCTTT
CASSLVTGLYTEAFF
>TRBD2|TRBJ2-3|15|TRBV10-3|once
TGTGCCATCAGAGGACTAGCGGGAGTGGCAGATACGCAGTATTTT
CAIRGLAGVADTQYF
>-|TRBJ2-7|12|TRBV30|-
TGTGCCTGGAGTTGGGATACCTACGAGCAGTACTTC
CAWSWDTYEQYF
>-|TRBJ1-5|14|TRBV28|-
TGTGCCAGCAGTTTTGGGAGTAGCAATCAGCCCCAGCATTTT
CASSFGSSNQPQHF
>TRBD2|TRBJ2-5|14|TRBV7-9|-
TGTGCCAGCAGCTTAGATCGCGGGAGAGAGACCCAGTACTTC
CASSLDRGRETQYF